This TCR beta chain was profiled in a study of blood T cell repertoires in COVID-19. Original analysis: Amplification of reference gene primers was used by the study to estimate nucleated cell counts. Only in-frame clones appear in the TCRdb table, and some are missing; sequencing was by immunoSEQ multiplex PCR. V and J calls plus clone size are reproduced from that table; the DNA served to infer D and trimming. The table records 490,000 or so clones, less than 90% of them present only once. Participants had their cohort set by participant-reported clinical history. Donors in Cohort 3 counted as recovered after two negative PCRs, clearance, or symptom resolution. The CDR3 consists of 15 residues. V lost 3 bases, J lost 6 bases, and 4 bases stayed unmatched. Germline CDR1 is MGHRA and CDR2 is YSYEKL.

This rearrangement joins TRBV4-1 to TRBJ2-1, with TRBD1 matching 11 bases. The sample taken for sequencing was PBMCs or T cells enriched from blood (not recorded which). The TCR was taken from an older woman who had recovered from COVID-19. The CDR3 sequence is CASSHPGQGGNEQFF. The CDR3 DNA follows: TGCGCCAGCAGCCATCCGGGACAGGGGGGCAATGAGCAGTTCTTC.